The subject of this entry is one T cell receptor beta chain. This specimen comes from a study of blood T cell repertoires in COVID-19. In the authors' methods: Amplification from reference gene primers served as the basis for estimated nucleated cell counts. Measured with immunoSEQ multiplex PCR; TCRdb has only the in-frame clones, and not every one. V, J and clone size derive from that table, while D and trimming were established from the DNA sequence. The table lists roughly 400,000 clones, over 75% of them singletons. The germline V and J ends were trimmed by 1 base and 0 bases, with 8 bases remaining between them. The CDR3 is 15 amino acids. The germline gives CDR1 SGHDT, CDR2 YYEEEE.

The chain couples TRBV5-6 to TRBJ1-5; D is undetermined. Input material: PBMCs or T cells enriched from blood (not recorded which). This sequence was found in a middle-aged woman with acute COVID-19. CDR3 sequence (DNA): TGTGCCAGCAGCTTGAGCGGGCTTAGCAATCAGCCCCAGCATTTT. It translates to CASSLSGLSNQPQHF.